This passage covers 32 T cell receptor beta chains from one sample sequenced in a study of T cell clonotyping in hematopoietic cell transplantation (dated by TCRdb to 2020 to 2023). Library preparation used the immunoSEQ multiplex PCR assay. Not all clones reach the TCRdb copy of this immuneACCESS table, which keeps in-frame sequences only. Checked studies attribute under half of the gap to unresolved V genes and leave the rest unexplained. This sample has over 3,500 clones in its table, and approximately 85% of those were observed once. Jointly, the top ten make up 22% of the sample. The time point label here, explained by the study, means: 180 days after allo-HCT. Here the sequenced sample was peripheral blood mononuclear cells, taken 180 days after allogeneic stem cell transplant. The receptors were gathered from a male patient aged 60 to 75 who had an allogeneic stem cell transplant from an unrelated donor, so T cells may come from the graft donor. Some clones in this sample may be carry-over from other donors' samples.

The chain joins TRBV19 to TRBJ2-1; perhaps TRBD1 as D (5 bases). This CDR3 is 14 amino acids long. Trimming pared 7 bases from V and 8 bases from J, leaving 18 bases between. Germline CDR1 and CDR2: LNHDA and SQIVND (reference sequence). The CDR3 region is CASTRQGKVYEQFF. In DNA, the CDR3 is TGTGCCAGTACCCGGCAGGGTAAGGTCTATGAGCAGTTCTTC.

The chain links TRBV4-1 to TRBJ1-2, with 8 positions matching TRBD1. Germline V gene sequence: CDR1 MGHRA, CDR2 YSYEKL. This CDR3 contains 16 residues. V shed 0 bases and J 2 bases; nucleotides not matched to a gene: 5. CDR3 nucleotide sequence: TGCGCCAGCAGCCAAGATTCAGGGGGCGACAACTATGGCTACACCTTC. As protein: CASSQDSGGDNYGYTF.

The chain carries TRBV10-3 and TRBJ1-1; D is undetermined. This CDR3 is built from 14 residues. Germline CDR1 and CDR2: ENHRY and SYGVKD. Deletions cut 4 bases from V and 1 base from J, with 10 bases between. CDR3 DNA: TGTGCCATCAGTGTCGAACAGCCGAACACTGAAGCTTTCTTT. Its translation: CAISVEQPNTEAFF.

The rearrangement uses TRBV19 and TRBJ2-5; no definite D call. The CDR3 runs 11 residues. Germline V lookup: CDR1 LNHDA, CDR2 SQIVND (reference sequence). V lost 5 bases to trimming and J lost 4 bases, with 5 bases between them. The CDR3 sequence: CASSSRETQYF. The CDR3 nucleotides read TGTGCCAGTAGTTCTCGAGAGACCCAGTACTTC.

This rearrangement joins TRBV30 to TRBJ1-3; D not resolved. Germline-derived CDR1 and CDR2 are GTSNPN and SVGIG (reference sequence). Deletions cut 7 bases from V and 1 base from J, with 8 bases between. This CDR3 region has 12 residues. The CDR3 region is CASRGSGNTIYF. CDR3 DNA: TGTGCCTCGCGGGGATCTGGAAACACCATATATTTT.

The gene calls are TRBV6-5 and TRBJ2-2; a possible D gene is TRBD2 (5 bases). V dropped 2 bases and J dropped 4 bases, with 8 bases sitting between them. The CDR3 has 14 residues. Looked up from germline, CDR1 is MNHEY and CDR2 is SVGAGI. This CDR3 reads CASSYAGPTGELFF. The CDR3 DNA follows: TGTGCCAGCAGTTACGCGGGTCCCACCGGGGAGCTGTTTTTT.

This sequence joins TRBV5-6 and TRBJ2-1; D is ambiguous. This CDR3 spans 14 amino acids. CDR1 is SGHDT, CDR2 YYEEEE, per germline. V shed 5 bases and J shed 2 bases, with 11 bases lying between them. CDR3 region: CASSFDEPYNEQFF. The CDR3, as DNA: TGTGCCAGCAGTTTCGACGAGCCCTACAATGAGCAGTTCTTC.

The chain is built from TRBV27 and TRBJ2-7; no firm D call. Germline V gives CDR1 MNHEY, CDR2 SMNVEV (reference sequence). The CDR3 totals 10 residues. Trimming cost V 8 bases and J 4 bases, with 6 bases left between them. CDR3 loop: CASGQYEQYF. The CDR3 nucleotides are TGTGCCAGCGGTCAATACGAGCAGTACTTC.

The chain joins TRBV7-2 to TRBJ1-2; TRBD1 agrees at 7 bases. Germline trimming cut 5 bases from V and 8 bases from J; bases unmatched to any gene: 14. The CDR3 has 15 amino acids. Germline V lookup: CDR1 SGHTA, CDR2 FQGNSA. As DNA, the CDR3 is TGTGCCAGCAGCCCCCTGGGACAGTTCCCTGGAGGCTACACCTTC. This gives the protein CASSPLGQFPGGYTF.

V is TRBV11-2 and J is TRBJ1-1, with 7 bases aligning to TRBD1. V shed 5 bases and J 4 bases; nucleotides not matched to a gene: 7. The CDR3 contains 14 residues. From germline, CDR1 is SGHAT and CDR2 FQNNGV. The CDR3 bases are TGTGCCAGCAGCAAAAGCTCAGGGGGCACTGAAGCTTTCTTT. This codes for CASSKSSGGTEAFF. Complete variable domain (other parts from reference TRBV11-2 and TRBJ1-1): EAGVAQSPRYKIIEKRQSVAFWCNPISGHATLYWYQQILGQGPKLLIQFQNNGVVDDSQLPKDRFSAERLKGVDSTLKIQPAKLEDSAVYLCASSKSSGGTEAFFGQGTRLTVV.

This chain links TRBV6-6 with TRBJ2-2, with TRBD2 matching over 7 bases. Germline CDR1 is MNHNY and CDR2 is SVGAGI (reference sequence). V dropped 4 bases and J dropped 3; count of bases not matched to a gene: 5. The CDR3 is 15 residues long. The CDR3 loop is CASSSGTTHTGELFF. The CDR3 region has the DNA TGTGCCAGCAGTTCCGGGACTACGCACACCGGGGAGCTGTTTTTT.

This chain uses TRBV7-2 with TRBJ2-5; weak D call: TRBD1 (7 bases). The CDR3 has 15 amino acids. Trimming took 2 bases from V and 4 from J, leaving 14 bases between them. CDR1 and CDR2 from the germline V gene are SGHTA and FQGNSA. CDR3 sequence (DNA): TGTGCCAGCAGCTTATCCAGGGGGGCGCGAGAGACCCAGTACTTC. Residues: CASSLSRGARETQYF.

CDR3 residues: CASRPDRGDTEAFF. The CDR3 DNA reads TGTGCCAGCAGACCCGACAGGGGGGACACTGAAGCTTTCTTT. J is TRBJ1-1 and V is TRBV6-6; 9 bases are shared with TRBD1. The V gene end was trimmed by 6 bases and the J gene end by 3 bases; junction bases not matched to a gene: 5. Germline assignment: CDR1 MNHNY and CDR2 SVGAGI (reference sequence). CDR3 length equals 14 residues.

The chain has TRBV5-1 and TRBJ1-1, with a possible D match to TRBD1 (6 bases). V gave up 9 bases and J gave up 0 bases, with 18 bases separating them. CDR3 length: 15 amino acids. The germline V gene has CDR1 SGHRS and CDR2 YFSETQ. The CDR3 protein is CATRGGYSVNTEAFF. The CDR3 coding sequence is TGCGCCACCCGCGGGGGCTACTCGGTGAACACTGAAGCTTTCTTT. Filled out from reference TRBV5-1 and TRBJ1-1, the complete variable domain reads KAGVTQTPRYLIKTRGQQVTLSCSPISGHRSVSWYQQTPGQGLQFLFEYFSETQRNKGNFPGRFSGRQFSNSRSEMNVSTLELGDSALYLCATRGGYSVNTEAFFGQGTRLTVV.

CDR3 sequence: CSVRTDRYGYTF. In DNA form, the CDR3 reads TGCAGCGTGAGGACGGACCGTTATGGCTACACCTTC. The V call is TRBV29-1, the J call TRBJ1-2; D not resolved. The CDR3 is made up of 12 amino acids. V lost 6 bases to trimming and J lost 5 bases, with 13 bases between them. Germline CDR1 and CDR2: SQVTM and ANQGSEA.

This chain links TRBV4-2 with TRBJ2-7, with 7 nucleotides matching TRBD1. Germline assignment: CDR1 LGHNA and CDR2 YNFKEQ. The length of the CDR3 is 17 residues. V lost 0 bases and J lost 4; bases outside the gene matches: 12. The CDR3 DNA is TGTGCCAGCAGCCAAGAACGCCCGGGACAGACTCCGTACGAGCAGTACTTC. It encodes CASSQERPGQTPYEQYF.

The rearrangement links TRBV5-5 to TRBJ2-2, with D possibly TRBD1 on 5 matching bases. CDR1 SGHKS and CDR2 YYEKEE come from the germline V gene (reference sequence). The CDR3 contains 14 residues. The V gene lost 3 bases and the J gene lost 5 bases, with 11 bases spanning the gap. DNA of the CDR3: TGTGCCAGCAGCTCAGGGCTAGGGACCGGGGAGCTGTTTTTT. Translating it yields CASSSGLGTGELFF.

The genes are TRBV5-1 and TRBJ2-3, with 12 bases aligning to TRBD2. The CDR3 runs 14 residues. Germline V CDR1 and CDR2: SGHRS, YFSETQ. J lost 3 bases, V lost 9 bases, and 5 bases had no gene match. CDR3 residues: CATTLAGGTDTQYF. CDR3 nucleotides: TGCGCCACTACGCTAGCGGGGGGGACAGATACGCAGTATTTT.

V is TRBV18 and J is TRBJ1-1; 11 bases match TRBD1. Germline CDR1 KGHSH, CDR2 LQKENI. V lost 6 bases, J lost 5 bases, and 8 bases stayed unmatched. The CDR3 is 15 residues long. Here the CDR3 reads CASSYQGQGGTEAFF. The CDR3 DNA is TGTGCCAGCTCGTATCAGGGACAGGGGGGAACTGAAGCTTTCTTT.

The chain couples TRBV28 to TRBJ2-7; no clear D. Between the trimmed V and J ends, which lost 8 bases and 2 bases, there was a span of 4 bases. The CDR3 has 10 residues. In germline, CDR1 is MDHEN, CDR2 SYDVKM. CDR3 sequence reads: CASGAYEQYF. CDR3 DNA sequence: TGTGCCAGCGGGGCCTACGAGCAGTACTTC.

V is TRBV2 and J is TRBJ2-1; 8 bases are a match to TRBD2. After removal of 3 bases from V and 3 bases from J, the junction contained 10 bases not matched to a gene. The CDR3 runs to 17 residues. Germline V gives CDR1 SNHLY, CDR2 FYNNEI. The CDR3 DNA follows: TGTGCCAGCAGTGAGTTCGGTCGGGAGGGCCTCTACAATGAGCAGTTCTTC. Translating it yields CASSEFGREGLYNEQFF.

The chain carries TRBV7-2 and TRBJ1-2; 10 nucleotides match TRBD1. The CDR3 loop spans 17 amino acids. Germline-derived CDR1 and CDR2 are SGHTA and FQGNSA. J lost 8 bases, V lost 6 bases, and 18 bases had no gene match. The CDR3 region has the DNA TGTGCCAGCAGATTGGGTACCGGGACAGGGGTATCGGGAGGCTACACCTTC. This sequence encodes CASRLGTGTGVSGGYTF.

The chain carries TRBV7-6 and TRBJ2-7; 7 nucleotides match TRBD2. Germline-derived CDR1 and CDR2 are SGHVS and FNYEAQ. The CDR3 spans 17 residues. Trimming cost V 5 bases and J 3 bases; bases outside gene matches: 16. Here the CDR3 reads CASSRGGVGTTYYEQYF. CDR3 sequence (DNA): TGTGCCAGCAGCCGAGGAGGTGTGGGGACTACCTACTACGAGCAGTACTTC.

The rearrangement joins TRBV5-1 to TRBJ2-3; 12 nucleotides match TRBD1. Looked up from germline, CDR1 is SGHRS and CDR2 is YFSETQ. The V and J ends lost 4 bases and 4 bases, in that order; junction bases with no gene match: 4. This CDR3 has 15 amino acids. The CDR3 DNA sequence: TGCGCCAGCAGCCCCGGGACAGGGGGCCCAGATACGCAGTATTTT. Translation: CASSPGTGGPDTQYF.

This clone occurred once. The chain uses TRBV6-5 and TRBJ1-1; 7 positions match TRBD1. Germline CDR1 and CDR2: MNHEY and SVGAGI. CDR3 length: 14 residues. V was pared by 0 bases and J by 10 bases, with 8 bases of the junction left unmatched. CDR3 in amino acids: CASSYSGQRSGAFF. The CDR3 DNA sequence: TGTGCCAGCAGTTACTCGGGACAGAGATCGGGAGCTTTCTTT.

The chain links TRBV2 to TRBJ1-1; possibly TRBD1 for D (5 bases). The germline V gene has CDR1 SNHLY and CDR2 FYNNEI. The V and J ends lost 3 bases and 4 bases respectively, with 21 bases between them. This CDR3 contains 17 residues. Here the CDR3 DNA reads TGTGCCAGCAGTGAGGAGCGGGCAGGGAGATTTGCCACTGAAGCTTTCTTT. Translating gives CASSEERAGRFATEAFF.

A single count supports this clone. The chain recombines TRBV28 with TRBJ2-7, with 10 bases fitting TRBD2. Losses at the gene ends were 5 bases for V and 0 bases for J; bases not matched to a gene: 4. Germline V gives CDR1 MDHEN, CDR2 SYDVKM. The length of the CDR3 is 15 residues. CDR3 amino acids: CASSAGLARSYEQYF. The CDR3 DNA reads TGTGCCAGCAGTGCGGGACTAGCGCGCTCCTACGAGCAGTACTTC.

The genes are TRBV9 and TRBJ1-3, with D possibly being TRBD1 (5 bases). Deletions cut 2 bases from V and 16 bases from J, with 19 bases between. This CDR3 contains 13 residues. The germline V gene has CDR1 SGDLS and CDR2 YYNGEE. In nucleotides, the CDR3 is TGTGCCAGCAGCGTTACATCTGGCCGGGGGTTGTATTTT. The encoded protein is CASSVTSGRGLYF.

The rearrangement joins TRBV27 to TRBJ2-2; D is unresolved. V lost 3 bases and J lost 4, with 9 bases in between. The CDR3 runs 14 residues. Germline V lookup: CDR1 MNHEY, CDR2 SMNVEV (reference sequence). The CDR3 DNA follows: TGTGCCAGCAGTTTGAATGAGGTCACCGGGGAGCTGTTTTTT. Amino acids: CASSLNEVTGELFF.

The rearrangement joins TRBV5-5 to TRBJ1-2; no reliable D call. The V and J ends lost 0 bases and 6 bases respectively, with 9 bases between them. The germline CDR1 and CDR2 sequences are SGHKS and YYEKEE (reference sequence). The CDR3 sequence is 13 residues long. The CDR3 DNA reads as TGTGCCAGCAGCTTGGAACGGTGGAATGGCTACACCTTC. Translated, it gives CASSLERWNGYTF.

V and J are TRBV6-5 and TRBJ2-3; 8 nucleotides line up with TRBD1. The CDR3 is 14 amino acids. V lost 7 bases to trimming and J lost 2 bases; unmatched junction nucleotides: 5. The germline V gene has CDR1 MNHEY and CDR2 SVGAGI. The CDR3 DNA follows: TGTGCCAGCAATAGACAGGGGCACACAGATACGCAGTATTTT. This codes for CASNRQGHTDTQYF.

This clone was counted only a few times. This chain links TRBV11-2 with TRBJ1-6; 7 positions match TRBD1. The CDR3 is 16 amino acids. After removal of 5 bases from V and 4 bases from J, the junction contained 8 bases not matched to a gene. Germline V gene sequence: CDR1 SGHAT, CDR2 FQNNGV. CDR3 sequence: CASSAVGTVYNSPLHF. CDR3 nucleotide sequence: TGTGCCAGCAGCGCCGTCGGGACAGTGTATAATTCACCCCTCCACTTT.